The 23 T cell receptor beta chains listed next were all sequenced from one sample in a study of T cell responses to AZD1222 COVID-19 vaccine. Produced via immunoSEQ multiplex PCR; TCRdb's table is partial and in-frame only. The sample contains some 150,000 clones, approximately 89% of which appear only once. Sequenced material: peripheral blood, taken 28 days after the second AZD1222 dose. The receptor source for this set is an adult who received the AZD1222 COVID-19 vaccine.

This clone is a singleton in its sample. This chain connects TRBV15 to TRBJ1-2, with D perhaps TRBD1 (5 bases). CDR1 LNHNV and CDR2 YYDKDF come from the germline V gene (reference sequence). This CDR3 comprises 15 residues. Deletions cut 0 bases from V and 3 bases from J, with 11 bases between. CDR3 DNA: TGTGCCACCAGCAGAGAAGTCACGGGGGACTATGGCTACACCTTC. Protein product: CATSREVTGDYGYTF.

This clone occurred once. V is TRBV6-5 and J is TRBJ2-3; D gene ambiguous. Germline V gene data show CDR1 as MNHEY and CDR2 as SVGAGI. The ends were cut back, 0 bases at V and 0 bases at J, with 7 bases in the middle. This CDR3 is built from 15 residues. The CDR3 DNA reads as TGTGCCAGCAGTTACTCGGGCATTAGCACAGATACGCAGTATTTT. It codes for CASSYSGISTDTQYF.

This clone was seen more than once but under ten times. This chain links TRBV18 with TRBJ1-2; the match to TRBD1 covers 7 bases. The CDR3 spans 14 residues. Germline assignment: CDR1 KGHSH and CDR2 LQKENI. V gave up 3 bases and J gave up 4 bases; unmatched junction bases: 5. The CDR3 DNA reads as TGTGCCAGCTCACCTAGGGGGCGCGGCTATGGCTACACCTTC. This translates into CASSPRGRGYGYTF.

This clone showed up just a few times. The junction departs from the called germline gene at one end, perhaps through a read error. The chain uses TRBV27 and TRBJ1-2; D uncertain. Germline values: CDR1 MNHEY, CDR2 SMNVEV (reference sequence). The CDR3 runs to 8 residues. The CDR3 loop reads CASSFLPF. CDR3 nucleotides: TGTGCCAGCAGTTTCCTTCCCTTC.

CDR3 nucleotides: TGTGCCAGCAGACGCCAGGGGGAAAGGGGCAATGAGCAGTTCTTC. The encoded protein is CASRRQGERGNEQFF. The J gene is TRBJ2-1, the V gene TRBV21-1; the table's D call, TRBD1, was not checked against the DNA. TRBV21-1 is deemed a pseudogene. The CDR3 extends over 15 amino acids.

The chain combines TRBV2 with TRBJ1-2; TRBD1 aligns across 8 bases. CDR3 length equals 13 residues. The V gene's germline CDR1 is SNHLY and CDR2 FYNNEI. Losses at the gene ends were 11 bases for V and 6 bases for J; bases not matched to a gene: 11. CDR3 sequence (DNA): TGTGCCGGAGGATACGGACAGGGAGATGGCTACACCTTC. This gives the protein CAGGYGQGDGYTF.

V gene TRBV2 combines with J gene TRBJ2-5; D possibly corresponds to TRBD1 (6 bases). Trimming removed 6 bases at V and 1 base at J, with 18 bases between. This CDR3 comprises 16 residues. Per germline, CDR1 SNHLY and CDR2 FYNNEI. DNA of the CDR3: TGTGCCAGCAGGGGGTTAGGCAGGGGCCTCCAAGAGACCCAGTACTTC. Translation gives CASRGLGRGLQETQYF.

V gene TRBV30 combines with J gene TRBJ2-7; 11 positions match TRBD2. The trim removed 2 bases at V and 6 bases at J, leaving 9 bases unmatched. The CDR3 length is 15 residues. Germline CDR1 reads GTSNPN; CDR2 reads SVGIG (reference sequence). CDR3 bases: TGTGCCTGGAGTATAGCGGGAGGGGAGGGATCCGAGCAGTACTTC. Translating gives CAWSIAGGEGSEQYF. Looking up the rest from reference TRBV30 and TRBJ2-7 gives the full variable domain: SQTIHQWPATLVQPVGSPLSLECTVEGTSNPNLYWYRQAAGRGLQLLFYSVGIGQISSEVPQNLSASRPQDRQFILSSKKLLLSDSGFYLCAWSIAGGEGSEQYFGPGTRLTVT.

This clone has more than one count but fewer than ten. This chain uses TRBV7-8 with TRBJ1-5; maybe TRBD1 (5 bases). Trimming left V 1 base short and J 4 bases short, with 17 bases between. This CDR3 region has 17 residues. Germline assignment: CDR1 SGHVS and CDR2 FQNEAQ. CDR3 loop: CASSLDPGRVSNQPQHF. CDR3 bases: TGTGCCAGCAGCTTAGATCCAGGGAGGGTTAGTAATCAGCCCCAGCATTTT.

The rearrangement uses TRBV12-3 or TRBV12-4 and TRBJ1-5; no definite D call. This CDR3 is 12 amino acids long. V was cut by 3 bases and J by 7 bases, with 7 bases left in between. The CDR3 nucleotides read TGTGCCAGCAGTTTCCTCGGACAGCCCCAGCATTTT. This encodes CASSFLGQPQHF.

The rearrangement links TRBV6-2 or TRBV6-3 to TRBJ2-7; D could derive from TRBD1 or TRBD2 (5 bases each). This CDR3 is built from 13 residues. The germline V and J ends were trimmed by 2 bases and 7 bases, with 12 bases remaining between them. The germline V gene encodes CDR1 MNHEY and CDR2 SVGEGT. The CDR3, as DNA: TGTGCCAGCAGTTACCGTATCGAGGGGGAGCAGTACTTC. Encoded protein: CASSYRIEGEQYF.

This clone was picked up a small number of times. The genes are TRBV15 and TRBJ2-7; D could derive from TRBD1 or TRBD2 (6 bases each). Germline V lookup: CDR1 LNHNV, CDR2 YYDKDF (reference sequence). Trimming took 0 bases from V and 3 from J, leaving 18 bases between them. The CDR3 runs 17 residues. CDR3 nucleotides: TGTGCCACCAGCAGAGATCTCCGGGGGCGCAGGATCTACGAGCAGTACTTC. Its translation: CATSRDLRGRRIYEQYF. Variable domain in full (rest from reference TRBV15 and TRBJ2-7): DAMVIQNPRYQVTQFGKPVTLSCSQTLNHNVMYWYQQKSSQAPKLLFHYYDKDFNNEADTPDNFQSRRPNTSFCFLDIRSPGLGDTAMYLCATSRDLRGRRIYEQYFGPGTRLTVT.

This clone was detected ten times or more. This chain connects TRBV27 to TRBJ1-5, with a tentative D call TRBD1 (5 bases). The length of the CDR3 is 15 residues. The V gene's germline CDR1 is MNHEY and CDR2 SMNVEV (reference sequence). Trimming removed 1 base at V and 5 bases at J, with 12 bases between. Here the CDR3 DNA reads TGTGCCAGCAGTTTATTGGGGGAGCAGGATCAGCCCCAGCATTTT. Translation: CASSLLGEQDQPQHF.

The chain couples TRBV9 to TRBJ1-3; 9 bases are shared with TRBD1. V gave up 3 bases and J gave up 2 bases; unmatched junction bases: 3. Germline V gene sequence: CDR1 SGDLS, CDR2 YYNGEE. The CDR3 loop spans 15 amino acids. Here the CDR3 reads CASSAYRGPGNTIYF. The CDR3 DNA follows: TGTGCCAGCAGCGCCTACAGGGGGCCTGGAAACACCATATATTTT.

The V gene is TRBV28, the J gene TRBJ1-5; D is unresolved. Germline V CDR1 and CDR2: MDHEN, SYDVKM. The ends were cut back, 3 bases at V and 2 bases at J, with 17 bases in the middle. The CDR3 runs to 17 residues. CDR3 nucleotide sequence: TGTGCCAGCAGTTTTTCCCCATCAAATCTCCGCAATCAGCCCCAGCATTTT. Translation gives CASSFSPSNLRNQPQHF.

The J gene is TRBJ2-5, the V gene TRBV11-2, with D perhaps TRBD1 (7 bases). V was clipped by 4 bases and J by 5 bases, with 17 bases between them. CDR3 size: 15 residues. Germline V gene data show CDR1 as SGHAT and CDR2 as FQNNGV. CDR3 nucleotide sequence: TGTGCCAGCAGCTCGCCGGACAGGAGGGGGGAGACCCAGTACTTC. Amino acids: CASSSPDRRGETQYF.

V and J are TRBV7-2 and TRBJ2-3; TRBD2 matches 7 bases. V lost 3 bases to trimming and J lost 1 base; unmatched junction nucleotides: 7. Germline assignment: CDR1 SGHTA and CDR2 FQGNSA. The CDR3 is 16 amino acids. The CDR3, as DNA: TGTGCCAGCAGCTTCCAGACTAGCCGAGGCACAGATACGCAGTATTTT. This gives the protein CASSFQTSRGTDTQYF.

The rearrangement uses TRBV19 and TRBJ1-2; D might be TRBD1 (6 bases). V lost 3 bases to trimming and J lost 4 bases, with 12 bases between them. Per germline, CDR1 LNHDA and CDR2 SQIVND (reference sequence). CDR3 length: 14 residues. The CDR3 coding sequence is TGTGCCAGTAGTATGACCAAGGACAGCTATGGCTACACCTTC. This codes for CASSMTKDSYGYTF.

This clone turned up a few times. The chain joins TRBV28 to TRBJ1-3; D is ambiguous. V shed 3 bases and J shed 0 bases, with 12 bases lying between them. Germline lookup yields CDR1 MDHEN and CDR2 SYDVKM. The length of the CDR3 is 16 residues. The DNA of the CDR3 is TGTGCCAGCAGTTTGCCTACCCACGCCTCTGGAAACACCATATATTTT. Translated: CASSLPTHASGNTIYF.

This rearrangement joins TRBV9 to TRBJ2-5; TRBD1 matches at 9 bases. CDR3 length: 16 amino acids. Germline V CDR1 and CDR2: SGDLS, YYNGEE. V shed 1 base, J shed 5 bases, and the junction held 9 bases outside the gene matches. CDR3: CASSVTTGGYGETQYF. As DNA, the CDR3 is TGTGCCAGCAGCGTAACGACAGGGGGGTACGGTGAGACCCAGTACTTC.

This chain joins TRBV2 and TRBJ1-6; no definite D call. Trimming took off 7 bases at V and 9 bases at J, with 16 bases between the two ends. This CDR3 spans 14 amino acids. CDR1 and CDR2 from the germline V gene are SNHLY and FYNNEI. The CDR3, as DNA: TGTGCCAGCAACGATCAGCCCCTGGGTTCACCCCTCCACTTT. Amino acids: CASNDQPLGSPLHF.

The gene calls are TRBV6-2 or TRBV6-3 and TRBJ1-6, with no clear D. The V end lost 2 bases, the J end lost 0 bases, and 11 bases lay between the germline ends. The CDR3 has 17 residues. Germline V gene data show CDR1 as MNHEY and CDR2 as SVGEGT. The CDR3 nucleotides read TGTGCCAGCAGTTACAACGACTACAGCTCCTATAATTCACCCCTCCACTTT. It yields the protein CASSYNDYSSYNSPLHF.

V and J are TRBV19 and TRBJ1-5, with D hard to call. Trimming took 5 bases from V and 6 from J, leaving 8 bases between them. The germline CDR1 and CDR2 sequences are LNHDA and SQIVND (reference sequence). The CDR3 loop spans 12 amino acids. This CDR3 reads CASSDTGQPQHF. In nucleotides, the CDR3 is TGTGCCAGTAGTGACACGGGTCAGCCCCAGCATTTT.